Below are 32 T cell receptor beta chains sequenced from a single sample in a study of blood T cell repertoires in COVID-19. Method: immunoSEQ multiplex PCR; TCRdb's copy keeps in-frame clones and lacks some. The sample lists 200,000 to 250,000 clones; around 85% were seen once. The material sequenced was PBMCs or T cells enriched from blood (not recorded which). The receptors were gathered from a man in his forties who had recovered from COVID-19.

The genes are TRBV3-1 (or the pseudogene TRBV3-2) and TRBJ1-1; perhaps TRBD1 as D (5 bases). The length of the CDR3 is 13 residues. CDR1 is LGHDT and CDR2 is YNNKEL in the germline V gene (reference sequence). V was trimmed by 3 bases and J by 1 base, leaving 6 bases between them. The CDR3 nucleotides read TGTGCCAGCAGCCACGACAGGAACACTGAAGCTTTCTTT. Its translation: CASSHDRNTEAFF.

The chain carries TRBV21-1 and TRBJ1-5; the D segment call TRBD1 is taken from the table without a DNA check. TRBV21-1 counts as a pseudogene. CDR3 length: 14 residues. This chain's CDR3 is CASRPDSSYQPQHF. In nucleotides, the CDR3 is TGTGCCAGCAGGCCGGACAGTAGCTATCAGCCCCAGCATTTT.

The chain uses TRBV5-6 and TRBJ2-7, with 7 bases that match TRBD1. The CDR3 runs 13 residues. V lost 4 bases to trimming and J lost 2 bases; unmatched junction nucleotides: 3. Germline V gene lookup returns CDR1 SGHDT and CDR2 YYEEEE. CDR3 DNA: TGTGCCAGCAGCGACGGGACAGCCTACGAGCAGTACTTC. It yields the protein CASSDGTAYEQYF.

The J gene is TRBJ2-7, the V gene TRBV27, with 10 bases that match TRBD1. Germline lookup yields CDR1 MNHEY and CDR2 SMNVEV (reference sequence). The trim removed 4 bases at V and 6 bases at J, leaving 9 bases unmatched. There are 15 residues in the CDR3. The CDR3 loop is CASSSTPGQGSEQYF. CDR3 bases: TGTGCCAGCAGTTCCACCCCGGGACAGGGGTCCGAGCAGTACTTC.

The chain couples TRBV19 to TRBJ1-4; tentatively, D is TRBD1 (6 bases). The CDR3 contains 15 residues. Trimming removed 5 bases from V and 0 bases from J, with 10 bases in between. Germline CDR1 is LNHDA and CDR2 is SQIVND (reference sequence). The CDR3 DNA reads as TGTGCCAGTAGTGCAGGGGCCGCAACTAATGAAAAACTGTTTTTT. This sequence encodes CASSAGAATNEKLFF. Full variable domain (remainder filled in from reference TRBV19 and TRBJ1-4): DGGITQSPKYLFRKEGQNVTLSCEQNLNHDAMYWYRQDPGQGLRLIYYSQIVNDFQKGDIAEGYSVSREKKESFPLTVTSAQKNPTAFYLCASSAGAATNEKLFFGSGTQLSVL.

As for this clone: Germline is not matched at one junction end, which may reflect a read error. V and J are TRBV5-6 and TRBJ2-5; the match to TRBD2 covers 9 bases. The CDR3 length is 14 residues. The germline V gene has CDR1 SGHDT and CDR2 YYEEEE. CDR3 in amino acids: CASSWGLAKEIQYF. The CDR3 DNA follows: TGTGCCAGCAGCTGGGGACTAGCTAAGGAGATCCAGTACTTC.

The chain carries TRBV5-4 and TRBJ2-5; 10 nucleotides line up with TRBD1. CDR3 length equals 16 residues. The junction had 15 bases not matched to a gene; V was cut back by 4 bases and J by 9 bases. CDR1 and CDR2 from the germline V gene are SGHNT and YYREEE (reference sequence). The CDR3: CASSDPRTGQGLAQYF. CDR3 in DNA: TGTGCCAGCAGCGACCCCAGGACGGGACAGGGGTTGGCCCAGTACTTC.

This clone was detected many times. This chain links TRBV7-6 with TRBJ2-7; the match to TRBD2 covers 10 bases. In germline, CDR1 is SGHVS, CDR2 FNYEAQ. Trimming took 5 bases from V and 5 from J; bases not matched to a gene: 18. The CDR3 is 18 amino acids. Written as DNA, the CDR3 is TGTGCCAGCAGCCCAGGGCTCCCGACTTCTAGCGGGAGCCACGAGCAGTACTTC. As protein: CASSPGLPTSSGSHEQYF.

The chain carries TRBV5-1 and TRBJ1-1; no clear D gene. CDR1 is SGHRS and CDR2 is YFSETQ in the germline V gene. Between the trimmed V and J ends, which lost 4 bases and 6 bases, there was a span of 16 bases. The CDR3 extends over 14 amino acids. CDR3 DNA: TGCGCCAGCAGCGTACCGGGAGAAGGAGCTGAAGCTTTCTTT. As protein: CASSVPGEGAEAFF.

This rearrangement joins TRBV19 to TRBJ1-4; 7 bases are shared with TRBD1. Germline V lookup: CDR1 LNHDA, CDR2 SQIVND (reference sequence). Losses at the gene ends were 5 bases for V and 7 bases for J; bases not matched to a gene: 7. CDR3 length equals 14 residues. The CDR3 coding sequence is TGTGCCAGTAGTTCTAGACAGGGAACTGAAAAACTGTTTTTT. It encodes CASSSRQGTEKLFF.

The chain has TRBV18 and TRBJ1-5; 10 bases map to TRBD1. The CDR3 is made up of 14 amino acids. J gave up 6 bases and V 6 bases, and 5 bases lay outside the gene matches. Looked up from germline, CDR1 is KGHSH and CDR2 is LQKENI. CDR3: CASSPDRGLQPQHF. CDR3 DNA: TGTGCCAGCTCCCCCGACAGGGGGCTTCAGCCCCAGCATTTT.

This chain links TRBV2 with TRBJ2-7, with 8 bases that match TRBD2. Losses at the gene ends were 2 bases for V and 4 bases for J; bases not matched to a gene: 7. This CDR3 contains 15 residues. Germline lookup yields CDR1 SNHLY and CDR2 FYNNEI. CDR3 loop: CASSEFTSGTYEQYF. CDR3 sequence (DNA): TGTGCCAGCAGTGAATTCACTAGCGGAACTTACGAGCAGTACTTC.

This clone was counted a single time. The chain employs TRBV6-5 and TRBJ2-7, with D tentatively TRBD2 (5 bases). V shed 4 bases and J shed 4 bases, with 14 bases lying between them. The CDR3 sequence is 14 residues long. CDR1 and CDR2 from the germline V gene are MNHEY and SVGAGI. DNA of the CDR3: TGTGCCAGCAGTTCGGGTGGGAGAGGTTACGAGCAGTACTTC. Protein: CASSSGGRGYEQYF.

The chain recombines TRBV7-8 with TRBJ2-1; D might be TRBD1 (5 bases). This CDR3 has 16 amino acids. Germline CDR1 SGHVS, CDR2 FQNEAQ. Trimming left V 1 base short and J 3 bases short, with 13 bases between. CDR3: CASSLERGSSYNEQFF. CDR3 coding DNA: TGTGCCAGCAGCTTAGAAAGGGGAAGCAGCTACAATGAGCAGTTCTTC. Full variable domain (remainder filled in from reference TRBV7-8 and TRBJ2-1): GAGVSQSPRYKVAKRGQDVALRCDPISGHVSLFWYQQALGQGPEFLTYFQNEAQLDKSGLPSDRFFAERPEGSVSTLKIQRTQQEDSAVYLCASSLERGSSYNEQFFGPGTRLTVL.

The gene calls are TRBV5-5 and TRBJ2-7, with TRBD1 identical over 11 bases. The junction had 9 bases not matched to a gene; V was cut back by 4 bases and J by 3 bases. The CDR3 extends over 16 amino acids. In germline, CDR1 is SGHKS, CDR2 YYEKEE (reference sequence). CDR3 sequence: CASSPQDRGPLYEQYF. The DNA for the CDR3 is TGTGCCAGCAGCCCCCAGGACAGGGGGCCTCTCTACGAGCAGTACTTC.

This clone was seen a few times. The chain couples TRBV7-2 to TRBJ1-5; 7 bases map to TRBD1. The CDR3 extends over 13 amino acids. Losses at the gene ends were 5 bases for V and 7 bases for J; bases not matched to a gene: 5. Germline values: CDR1 SGHTA, CDR2 FQGNSA. DNA for the CDR3: TGTGCCAGCAGCCCTGACAGGGAGCAGCCCCAGCATTTT. Amino acid sequence: CASSPDREQPQHF.

The chain combines TRBV5-4 with TRBJ2-1; weak D call: TRBD2 (6 bases). The CDR3 has 16 amino acids. Trimming took 4 bases from V and 5 from J, leaving 19 bases between them. Germline assignment: CDR1 SGHNT and CDR2 YYREEE (reference sequence). The DNA of the CDR3 is TGTGCCAGCAGCACCACGTCCGGGAGAAATCACAATGAGCAGTTCTTC. It translates to CASSTTSGRNHNEQFF.

The J gene is TRBJ2-7, the V gene TRBV5-1; 9 bases match TRBD2. This CDR3 has 16 amino acids. The V gene's germline CDR1 is SGHRS and CDR2 YFSETQ. V trimming: 0 bases; J trimming: 2 bases; junction bases outside the gene matches: 6. The CDR3: CASSLVSGRATYEQYF. CDR3 bases: TGCGCCAGCAGCTTGGTTAGCGGGAGAGCAACCTACGAGCAGTACTTC.

J is TRBJ2-7 and V is TRBV10-1; 12 bases are a match to TRBD2. CDR1 is WNHNN, CDR2 SYGVQD, per germline (reference sequence). The CDR3 has 14 amino acids. With V trimmed by 10 bases and J by 0 bases, 4 bases remained unmatched. The CDR3 sequence: CAKGLAGNSYEQYF. The CDR3 DNA follows: TGCGCCAAAGGACTAGCGGGAAACTCCTACGAGCAGTACTTC.

The chain carries TRBV30 and TRBJ2-1; a possible D gene is TRBD1 (7 bases). The CDR3 sequence is 12 residues long. V was clipped by 1 base and J by 14 bases, with 15 bases between them. CDR1 and CDR2 from the germline V gene are GTSNPN and SVGIG (reference sequence). The CDR3 here is CAWSAEDRREFF. CDR3 nucleotide sequence: TGTGCCTGGAGTGCAGAGGACAGGAGGGAGTTCTTC.

The chain employs TRBV7-9 and TRBJ2-1, with 7 bases fitting TRBD2. The CDR3 totals 16 residues. Germline V gene lookup returns CDR1 SEHNR and CDR2 FQNEAQ (reference sequence). V shed 4 bases, J shed 4 bases, and the junction held 10 bases outside the gene matches. CDR3 sequence (DNA): TGTGCCAGCAGCTCGAGTTCTAGCGGCCGATACAATGAGCAGTTCTTC. Encoded protein: CASSSSSSGRYNEQFF. Combining the CDR3 with reference TRBV7-9 and TRBJ2-1 gives the whole variable domain DTGVSQNPRHKITKRGQNVTFRCDPISEHNRLYWYRQTLGQGPEFLTYFQNEAQLEKSRLLSDRFSAERPKGSFSTLEIQRTEQGDSAMYLCASSSSSSGRYNEQFFGPGTRLTVL.

The gene calls are TRBV4-1 and TRBJ2-2; tentatively, D is TRBD1 (8 bases). Trimming left V 7 bases short and J 8 bases short, with 17 bases between. Germline CDR1 MGHRA, CDR2 YSYEKL. The CDR3 length is 14 residues. CDR3 in amino acids: CASNIQGGVGELFF. The CDR3 DNA sequence: TGCGCCAGCAACATACAGGGGGGGGTGGGGGAGCTGTTTTTT.

The chain uses TRBV12-3 or TRBV12-4 and TRBJ2-1, with 7 bases lining up with TRBD2. The CDR3 consists of 13 residues. The V gene end was trimmed by 5 bases and the J gene end by 9 bases; junction bases not matched to a gene: 7. CDR3 nucleotide sequence: TGTGCCAGCAGTGGACTAGTAAGCGGTGAGCAGTTCTTC. Translating it yields CASSGLVSGEQFF.

The chain links TRBV29-1 to TRBJ2-1; D gene unclear. The CDR3 spans 12 residues. Per germline, CDR1 SQVTM and CDR2 ANQGSEA. V was cut by 4 bases and J by 7 bases, with 11 bases left in between. CDR3 loop: CSVVLSRNEQFF. Written as DNA, the CDR3 is TGCAGCGTTGTGCTGTCTAGGAATGAGCAGTTCTTC.

This clone occurred a few times. The gene calls are TRBV6-5 and TRBJ1-5; 7 nucleotides match TRBD1. The CDR3 has 15 residues. The germline V gene has CDR1 MNHEY and CDR2 SVGAGI. Losses at the gene ends were 2 bases for V and 4 bases for J; bases not matched to a gene: 5. The CDR3 spells CASSYRTGPNQPQHF. CDR3 coding DNA: TGTGCCAGCAGTTACCGGACAGGACCAAATCAGCCCCAGCATTTT.

This chain links TRBV27 with TRBJ2-1; the match to TRBD2 covers 9 bases. Germline CDR1 is MNHEY and CDR2 is SMNVEV (reference sequence). CDR3 length equals 17 residues. V lost 7 bases and J lost 3; bases outside the gene matches: 13. Written as DNA, the CDR3 is TGTGCCAGCACCACGATGAGGGCTAGCGGGGACTACAATGAGCAGTTCTTC. Translation: CASTTMRASGDYNEQFF.

The chain carries TRBV11-1 and TRBJ2-7, with 7 bases aligning to TRBD1. The CDR3 has 14 amino acids. Germline-derived CDR1 and CDR2 are SGHAT and FQDESV (reference sequence). The ends lost 5 bases at V and 0 bases at J; junction bases unmatched: 4. The CDR3 here is CASSLRGISYEQYF. The CDR3, as DNA: TGTGCCAGCAGCCTCAGGGGGATCTCCTACGAGCAGTACTTC.

The V call is TRBV5-1, the J call TRBJ2-7; the match to TRBD2 covers 9 bases. The germline CDR1 and CDR2 sequences are SGHRS and YFSETQ. Trimming cost V 0 bases and J 3 bases; bases outside gene matches: 7. This CDR3 spans 16 amino acids. CDR3 protein: CASSLGSAGGYYEQYF. CDR3 sequence (DNA): TGCGCCAGCAGCTTGGGATCGGCGGGAGGGTACTACGAGCAGTACTTC.

The gene calls are TRBV6-5 and TRBJ2-1; D perhaps matches TRBD1 (6 bases). The CDR3 totals 14 residues. V dropped 4 bases and J dropped 13 bases, with 20 bases sitting between them. The germline CDR1 and CDR2 sequences are MNHEY and SVGAGI. Here the CDR3 reads CASSSGFRGKKQFF. The CDR3 nucleotides read TGTGCCAGCAGTTCGGGGTTTAGGGGGAAGAAACAGTTCTTC.

The chain links TRBV11-3 to TRBJ1-1, with no clear D. Trimming shortened V by 1 base and J by 6 bases, and 15 bases separated the two germline ends. The CDR3 covers 15 residues. The germline gives CDR1 SGHNT, CDR2 YENEEA. CDR3: CASSLGRREWAEAFF. The CDR3 nucleotides read TGTGCCAGCAGCTTAGGGCGGAGGGAGTGGGCTGAAGCTTTCTTT.

The V gene is TRBV14, the J gene TRBJ1-2, with TRBD1 identical over 8 bases. V dropped 1 base and J dropped 3; count of bases not matched to a gene: 7. From germline, CDR1 is SGHDN and CDR2 FVKESK. The CDR3 runs 16 residues. DNA for the CDR3: TGTGCCAGCAGCCAAGGGTTTGGACAGGGAGACTATGGCTACACCTTC. It is translated as CASSQGFGQGDYGYTF. Drawing the rest from reference TRBV14 and TRBJ1-2, the complete variable domain is EAGVTQFPSHSVIEKGQTVTLRCDPISGHDNLYWYRRVMGKEIKFLLHFVKESKQDESGMPNNRFLAERTGGTYSTLKVQPAELEDSGVYFCASSQGFGQGDYGYTFGSGTRLTVV.

The V and J genes are TRBV5-4 and TRBJ2-3, with TRBD2 identical over 9 bases. V dropped 1 base and J dropped 1; count of bases not matched to a gene: 7. The CDR3 contains 17 residues. CDR1 and CDR2 (germline): SGHNT, YYREEE (reference sequence). CDR3 DNA sequence: TGTGCCAGCAGCTTGTCCGCGGGAGGGTCGGGCACAGATACGCAGTATTTT. Its translation is CASSLSAGGSGTDTQYF.